The source of this T cell receptor (beta chain) is a study of post-analysis software for immune sequencing data (dated by TCRdb to between 2014 and 2016). Broadly, across the study: The recorded disease courses included relapsing-remitting, secondary progressive and progressive-relapsing multiple sclerosis, and some patients had no subtype annotation. Patient repertoires were compared against roughly 12 previously published healthy control repertoires from donors aged about 6 to 25 years. A subset of samples was prepared in parallel using single-end sample barcoding, then pooled and co-amplified after Illumina adapter ligation. The study at large found these results: The control group was slightly older than the multiple sclerosis patient group. Patients showed significantly higher frequencies than controls for a handful of TRBV segments, among them TRBV5-6, TRBV5-1 and TRBV20-1. Significantly lower normalized Chao1 diversity was found in multiple sclerosis patients than in controls, suggesting substantial peripheral T-cell clonal expansion. Direct clustering with F measure showed strong co-clustering of samples prepared in the same batch, prompting a batch-effect correction.

With respect to this clonotype: The clone's antigen remains unknown. No base qualities exist here, and no much larger clone lies one base off it.

TCR beta repertoires were profiled from peripheral blood of 13 young patients with multiple sclerosis to demonstrate the VDJtools post-analysis software. The multiple sclerosis patients were children and adolescents ranging in age from roughly 6 to 15 years. The germline V gene provides CDR1 SGHTA and CDR2 FQGTGA. The CDR3 starts with the cysteine, ends with the phenylalanine, and has 15 residues. Solely the CDR3 DNA is kept, with 45 bases framed from the first base. V is cut back by 5 bases and J by 4 bases, with 4 bases in the junction unmatched. Libraries were constructed by PCR. Reads for this sample came from an Illumina HiSeq 2500. To reduce PCR and sequencing biases, unique molecular identifiers were incorporated into the TCR beta cDNA libraries. Roughly 0.5 million cDNA molecules were obtained per 1 to 10 million input T cells, so each molecule approximated one T cell. The patient libraries were prepared and sequenced using the same protocol as the earlier healthy control dataset. Samples belonging to the same batch were prepared together, multiplexed and sequenced on a shared HiSeq lane. Processing in the source paper ran as follows. MIGEC was used to process the raw barcoded reads, and molecular identifier groups with only a single read were discarded before consensus assembly and CDR3 extraction. Clonotype tables were post-analysed with VDJtools, and diversity was normalized by down-sampling all datasets to the smallest sample size. To correct batch-related cross-sample contamination, repertoire overlap clustering matched CDR3 amino acid sequences but not nucleotide sequences. TCRdb handled the public reads itself, with Q25 trimming in fastp and clone calling in MiXCR, and kept productive beta chains. One record per CDR3 amino acid sequence lists the most common genes and DNA. The V and J calls follow TCRdb's processing rather than the paper's. The sample records around 400,000 distinct CDR3 sequences, roughly 40% of which are singletons. Approximately 7.7% of the sample lies in the top ten.

This chain joins TRBV7-3 to TRBJ2-3; the junction holds 12 bases that match TRBD1. Sequencing was done on a sample of blood. The sequence derives from a girl between 2 and 10 years old with multiple sclerosis. CDR3 reads: CASSPGTGGPDTQYF. The sequenced DNA: TGTGCCAGCAGCCCCGGGACAGGGGGCCCAGATACGCAGTATTTT.